This T cell receptor beta chain was sequenced in a study of CD8 T cells in Susac syndrome. TCR beta sequencing was performed on blood CD8+ and CD4+ T cells. RNA, at roughly 0.45 to 1 ug, was reverse transcribed with random hexamers. Amplification of TCR beta CDR3 was carried out by immunoSEQ multiplex PCR, which covered 54 Vbeta and 13 Jbeta segments. From the immunoSEQ multiplex PCR reads, TCRdb called clonotypes with MiXCR, one entry per CDR3 protein. The sample lists over 80,000 distinct CDR3 sequences; 94% were seen once. As regards this clonotype: Antigen unknown.

General study findings and limits: The greatest CD8+ clonal expansion in Susac occurred in TEMRA cells and in active patients.

This CDR3 is built from 14 residues. The V gene's germline CDR1 is SEHNR and CDR2 FQNEAQ (reference sequence). The V and J ends lost 1 base and 1 base respectively, with 7 bases between them. The specimen sequenced was CD8+ T cells from PBMCs. This sequence originates from a human donor with Susac syndrome. This rearrangement joins TRBV7-9 to TRBJ2-5; D might be TRBD1 (5 bases). The CDR3 protein is CASSLVQVQETQYF. The CDR3 nucleotides are TGTGCCAGCAGCTTAGTACAGGTCCAAGAGACCCAGTACTTC.